A selection of T cell receptor beta chains follows, all from one sample in a study of blood T cell repertoires in COVID-19. Libraries were prepared by immunoSEQ multiplex PCR; TCRdb keeps only in-frame clonotypes and omits some of them. The data contain just over 200,000 clones, just over 85% of them singletons. Material: peripheral blood. Receptors originate from a man aged 80 or over with acute or convalescent COVID-19. CDR3s include the opening cysteine and the closing phenylalanine or tryptophan. The D gene is left open where the match is weak. Clone size appears in some rows only: once, few, many, or a class for an expanded clone.

>TRBV5-1|TRBJ1-1|.|13|.
CASSLTGTPEAFF
TGCGCCAGCAGCTTGACAGGGACCCCTGAAGCTTTCTTT
>TRBV5-1|TRBJ2-1|.|13|.
CASSFGGGNEQFF
TGCGCCAGCAGCTTCGGCGGAGGCAATGAGCAGTTCTTC
>TRBV7-2|TRBJ2-7|.|15|TRBD2
CASSSRTSGYYEQYF
TGTGCCAGCAGCTCTCGGACTAGCGGATACTACGAGCAGTACTTC
>TRBV6-6|TRBJ1-3|.|13|.
CASRADGGNTIYF
TGTGCCAGCAGGGCCGACGGGGGAAACACCATATATTTT
>TRBV5-1|TRBJ1-2|.|15|.
CASSLEASGPYGYTF
TGCGCCAGCAGCTTGGAGGCTTCAGGGCCGTATGGCTACACCTTC
>TRBV11-2|TRBJ2-4|.|14|.
CASSLQGAKNIQYF
TGTGCCAGCAGCTTACAGGGGGCCAAAAACATTCAGTACTTC
>TRBV6-2/TRBV6-3|TRBJ2-3|.|17|TRBD1
CASSYTPGQGAVDTQYF
TGTGCCAGCAGTTACACCCCGGGACAGGGGGCGGTGGATACGCAGTATTTT
>TRBV6-5|TRBJ2-5|.|15|TRBD2
CASSPGLASRETQYF
TGTGCCAGCAGCCCAGGACTAGCGAGTAGGGAGACCCAGTACTTC
>TRBV5-1|TRBJ2-3|.|16|TRBD2
CASSLPGLASTDTQYF
TGCGCCAGCAGCTTGCCGGGACTAGCCAGCACAGATACGCAGTATTTT
>TRBV7-8|TRBJ1-4|.|16|TRBD1
CASSTGQGATNEKLFF
TGTGCCAGCAGCACAGGACAGGGGGCAACTAATGAAAAACTGTTTTTT
>TRBV27|TRBJ2-7|.|14|TRBD2
CASSLKREGYEQYF
TGTGCCAGCAGTTTAAAACGGGAGGGCTACGAGCAGTACTTC
>TRBV5-4|TRBJ2-5|many|14|.
CASSSSPQGETQYF
TGTGCCAGCAGCTCCTCTCCCCAGGGGGAGACCCAGTACTTC
>TRBV11-2|TRBJ2-5|.|14|.
CASSRTDLQETQYF
TGTGCCAGCAGCCGGACAGACCTCCAAGAGACCCAGTACTTC
>TRBV7-3|TRBJ2-1|.|14|TRBD1
CASSLRQGADEQFF
TGTGCCAGCAGCTTAAGGCAGGGGGCGGATGAGCAGTTCTTC
>TRBV25-1|TRBJ1-1|.|15|TRBD1
CASRETGTANTEAFF
TGTGCCAGCAGGGAGACAGGGACAGCGAACACTGAAGCTTTCTTT
>TRBV30|TRBJ2-2|.|16|TRBD2
CAWSGGLAGNTGELFF
TGTGCCTGGAGTGGGGGACTAGCGGGTAACACCGGGGAGCTGTTTTTT
>TRBV5-1|TRBJ2-5|.|14|.
CASSFTVIQETQYF
TGCGCCAGCAGCTTCACGGTAATCCAAGAGACCCAGTACTTC
>TRBV18|TRBJ2-1|.|18|TRBD1
CASSQGQGAVRSYNEQFF
TGTGCCAGCTCCCAGGGACAGGGGGCGGTTAGGTCCTACAATGAGCAGTTCTTC
>TRBV21-1|TRBJ1-1|.|14|.
CATIKGGQNTEAFF
TGTGCCACCATAAAAGGGGGACAGAACACTGAAGCTTTCTTT